This T cell receptor beta chain was identified during a study of T-cell reconstitution after alpha-beta-depleted transplantation in children (dated by TCRdb to about 2016). Study-wide context: Using TCR repertoire profiling, the study followed T-cell immune reconstitution in a quantitative way in children after TCRalphabeta/CD19-depleted allogeneic hematopoietic cell transplantation. On the study overall, not on this receptor specifically: The apparently early recovery of alphabetaT-cell counts about two months after transplant reportedly depended on only several hundred rapidly expanded clones that came from non-depleted graft cells. In some patients, high TCRbeta diversity at day 60 was attributed to recipient T cells and intrathymic progenitors that had survived conditioning. Over the following months the frequencies of hyperexpanded clones went down, and after one year T-cell counts and TCRbeta diversity were mostly credited to newly produced T cells.

The sample holds a few counts of this clonotype. Its target antigen remains unknown. The sample holds no much larger clone one base away, and base qualities are not on file. Library generation was performed with PCR. TCRdb lists the instrument as Illumina HiSeq 2500. Molecular barcoding was employed in the preparation of TCR libraries, with unique molecular identifiers being used to normalize TCRbeta repertoire quantification. Using fastp trimming at Q25 and MiXCR clonotype assembly, TCRdb reanalyzed the public sequencing data and kept in-frame beta chains. Identical CDR3 protein sequences are pooled into one entry, listed with their most common genes and DNA. Counted in this sample were about 6,100 distinct CDR3 sequences; approximately 16% of them appeared once. Jointly, the top ten make up roughly 12% of the sample. This specimen's time point label, per the study, means: day 60 (about 2 months) after transplantation. The sample's treatment or condition label, in plain terms: allogeneic hematopoietic cell transplantation with graft depleted of TCRalphabeta T cells and CD19 B cells. TCRalphabeta/CD19-depleted allogeneic hematopoietic cell grafts were given to the transplant recipients, all of whom were children.

Sample: PBMCs, mostly from graft donor cells, taken 60 days after TCRalphabeta/CD19-depleted stem cell transplant. The receptor's source is a male patient younger than 18 who had a stem cell transplant for acute myeloid leukemia, so the T cells may come from the graft donor.

The bases are TGTGCCAGCAGTTTAAGAGGACTAGCGGGCGGAGACACCGGGGAGCTGTTTTTT. This sequence encodes CASSLRGLAGGDTGELFF. The receptor chain draws on TRBV28 and TRBJ2-2; 11 bases in the middle match TRBD2. For this chain, trimming is 2 bases at the V end and 3 bases at the J end, and the number of junction bases without a gene match is 8. CDR1 and CDR2 (MDHEN, SYDVKM) derive from the germline V gene. The CDR3 has 18 amino acids, counting the end cysteine and phenylalanine. CDR3 DNA only is kept here, 54 bases in frame from base 1. Joined to the reference TRBV28 and TRBJ2-2 proteins, this CDR3 gives the full variable domain: DVKVTQSSRYLVKRTGEKVFLECVQDMDHENMFWYRQDPGLGLRLIYFSYDVKMKEKGDIPEGYSVSREKKERFSLILESASTNQTSMYLCASSLRGLAGGDTGELFFGEGSRLTVL.